This T cell receptor (beta chain) is from a study of CD8 T cells in Susac syndrome. The trim removed 6 bases at V and 4 bases at J, leaving 5 bases unmatched. Looked up from germline, CDR1 is LNHDA and CDR2 is SQIVND (reference sequence). CDR3 size: 13 residues. Reverse transcription of roughly 0.45 to 1 ug RNA was performed with random hexamers. One entry per CDR3 protein results from TCRdb running MiXCR on the immunoSEQ multiplex PCR reads. The repertoire holds about 180,000 distinct CDR3 sequences, about 94% seen once, with about 0.093% in the top ten. The TCR comes from a human donor with multiple sclerosis. This sequence joins TRBV19 and TRBJ1-1; the match to TRBD1 covers 7 bases. The sample was CD4+ T cells from PBMCs. The DNA of the CDR3 is TGTGCCAGTAGACAGGGGCTGGTCACTGAAGCTTTCTTT. It yields the protein CASRQGLVTEAFF. The variable domain in full, with the rest retrieved from reference TRBV19 and TRBJ1-1, is DGGITQSPKYLFRKEGQNVTLSCEQNLNHDAMYWYRQDPGQGLRLIYYSQIVNDFQKGDIAEGYSVSREKKESFPLTVTSAQKNPTAFYLCASRQGLVTEAFFGQGTRLTVV.